This TCR beta chain appears in the sequencing data of a study of T cell responses to AZD1222 COVID-19 vaccine. General study findings and limits: Repertoire collection took place solely once the T cell response had peaked. Females made up more of the donors, who were largely white British, and clonal diversity may have come out too low.

Germline loops: CDR1 GTSNPN, CDR2 SVGIG (reference sequence). The CDR3 has 13 amino acids. Trimming shortened V by 3 bases and J by 1 base, and 9 bases separated the two germline ends. Clones were sequenced by immunoSEQ multiplex PCR, and TCRdb holds only the in-frame ones, with some missing. This table holds about 92,000 clones, around nine tenths found once. With regard to this clone: Its antigen is undetermined.

This chain connects TRBV30 to TRBJ1-1, with D maybe TRBD1 (5 bases). The material was peripheral blood, obtained on day 0 of MenACWY control vaccination. The TCR was taken from an adult in good health. CDR3 DNA: TGTGCCTGGAGCCTGCAGGGGAACACTGAAGCTTTCTTT. Translating it yields CAWSLQGNTEAFF.